Listed below are T cell receptor beta chains from one sample, sequenced in a study of early T cells in non-severe SARS-CoV-2 infection. TCRdb processed the 5' RACE reads anew with MiXCR; each CDR3 protein has one entry. Of about 64,000 distinct CDR3 sequences listed, roughly 9% are singletons. Sample: whole blood, taken at baseline. These receptors all stem from an adult who was a healthcare worker with PCR-confirmed SARS-CoV-2 infection or an uninfected control (not recorded which). The CDR3 runs from the conserved cysteine through the conserved F or W. The D gene is left open where the match is weak. Size values are once, few and many counts, or a class for expanded clones, and some rows have none.

V	J	D	size	CDR3	DNA
TRBV6-4	TRBJ2-1	NA	many	CASSDARSSYNEQFF	TGTGCCAGCAGTGATGCTAGGAGCTCCTACAATGAGCAGTTCTTC
TRBV7-2	TRBJ1-2	TRBD1	many	CASRQGASNYGYTF	TGTGCCAGCAGGCAGGGGGCTTCTAACTATGGCTACACCTTC
TRBV19	TRBJ1-4	NA	few	CASRGTNEKLFF	TGTGCCAGCAGGGGAACTAATGAAAAACTGTTTTTT
TRBV5-1	TRBJ1-1	TRBD1	few	CASSMSQTGANTEAFF	TGCGCCAGCAGCATGTCCCAGACAGGGGCGAACACTGAAGCTTTCTTT
TRBV6-2/TRBV6-3	TRBJ2-3	NA	NA	CASSFNTDTQYF	TGTGCCAGCAGTTTTAACACAGATACGCAGTATTTT
TRBV7-2	TRBJ2-1	TRBD2	many	CASSFGLAGGPSYNEQFF	TGCGCCAGCAGCTTCGGACTAGCGGGAGGGCCCTCCTACAATGAGCAGTTCTTC
TRBV7-2	TRBJ2-1	TRBD2	few	CASSLTGGNNEQFF	TGTGCCAGCAGCTTAACGGGAGGTAACAATGAGCAGTTCTTC
TRBV12-3/TRBV12-4	TRBJ2-2	NA	few	CASSLVGRNTGELFF	TGTGCCAGCAGTTTAGTCGGCAGGAACACCGGGGAGCTGTTTTTT
TRBV7-2	TRBJ1-1	NA	many	CASSLAGVTEAFF	TGTGCCAGCAGCTTAGCAGGGGTAACTGAAGCTTTCTTT
TRBV6-5	TRBJ1-5	NA	NA	CASSYSRVGGAQHF	TGTGCCAGCAGTTACTCAAGGGTCGGCGGGGCCCAGCATTTT
TRBV9	TRBJ1-5	NA	NA	CASSKGGFQPQHF	TGTGCCAGCAGTAAGGGGGGTTTCCAGCCCCAGCATTTT
TRBV7-2	TRBJ1-2	NA	NA	CASRGIGLNYGYTF	TGTGCCAGCAGAGGAATAGGGCTTAACTATGGCTACACCTTC
TRBV12-3/TRBV12-4	TRBJ2-5	TRBD1	few	CASSSRDSAKTQYF	TGTGCCAGCAGTTCAAGGGACAGTGCAAAGACCCAGTACTTC
TRBV7-2	TRBJ2-6	NA	few	CASSSRRGANVLTF	TGTGCCAGCAGCTCCCGCCGGGGGGCCAACGTCCTGACTTTC
TRBV7-6	TRBJ2-5	NA	NA	CASSLFSGSGETQYF	TGTGCCAGCAGCTTATTTTCAGGGTCAGGGGAGACCCAGTACTTC
TRBV12-5	TRBJ2-5	NA	NA	CASGLIEFHRETQYF	TGTGCTAGTGGTTTGATAGAATTTCACCGGGAGACCCAGTACTTC
TRBV6-2/TRBV6-3	TRBJ2-7	NA	NA	CASSYSGASYEQYF	TGTGCCAGCAGTTACTCCGGGGCTTCCTACGAGCAGTACTTC
TRBV5-1	TRBJ2-7	NA	few	CASSLDGTYEQYF	TGCGCCAGCAGCTTGGACGGTACCTACGAGCAGTACTTC
TRBV30	TRBJ1-3	NA	few	CAWTGGRIRDSAHSGNTIYF	TGTGCCTGGACAGGAGGACGAATCCGAGACTCGGCCCACTCTGGAAACACCATATATTTT
TRBV24-1	TRBJ2-1	NA	few	CATSDPAGAGNEQFF	TGTGCCACCAGTGACCCGGCAGGGGCAGGGAATGAGCAGTTCTTC
TRBV5-6	TRBJ2-5	NA	NA	CASSFLGQEETQYF	TGTGCCAGCAGTTTCCTCGGGCAGGAGGAGACCCAGTACTTC
TRBV13	TRBJ1-1	TRBD1	NA	CASSSGQGAEAFF	TGTGCCAGCAGCTCGGGACAGGGCGCTGAAGCTTTCTTT
TRBV29-1	TRBJ2-3	NA	NA	CSVGVDTQYF	TGCAGCGTTGGGGTAGATACGCAGTATTTT
TRBV5-6	TRBJ2-1	NA	NA	CASSLVAGPFQFF	TGTGCCAGCAGCTTGGTGGCGGGACCCTTCCAGTTCTTC
TRBV12-3/TRBV12-4	TRBJ1-2	NA	few	CASSLNWGYGYTF	TGTGCCAGCAGTCTTAATTGGGGCTATGGCTACACCTTC
TRBV6-6	TRBJ2-7	TRBD2	few	CASNPGTSGSYEQYF	TGTGCCAGCAATCCCGGGACTAGCGGCTCCTACGAGCAGTACTTC
TRBV27	TRBJ2-6	NA	many	CASTLRGVSGANVLTF	TGTGCCAGCACCTTAAGGGGGGTTTCAGGGGCCAACGTCCTGACTTTC
TRBV12-3/TRBV12-4	TRBJ1-4	NA	NA	CASSLDEKLFF	TGTGCCAGCAGTTTAGATGAAAAACTGTTTTTT
TRBV7-9	TRBJ2-7	NA	many	CASSLSPGEQYF	TGTGCCAGCAGCTTATCACCGGGCGAGCAGTACTTC
TRBV19	TRBJ1-4	TRBD1	NA	CASSMYRGNEKLFF	TGTGCCAGTAGTATGTACAGGGGGAATGAAAAACTGTTTTTT
TRBV6-2/TRBV6-3	TRBJ2-5	TRBD1	NA	CASSQQGAVETQYF	TGTGCCAGCAGTCAACAGGGGGCCGTCGAGACCCAGTACTTC
TRBV24-1	TRBJ1-2	NA	few	CATSQTRDYGYTF	TGTGCCACCAGCCAAACTAGAGACTATGGCTACACCTTC
TRBV19	TRBJ2-1	NA	many	CASSMRGSAYNEQFF	TGTGCCAGTAGTATGCGGGGCTCCGCCTACAATGAGCAGTTCTTC
TRBV7-8	TRBJ1-5	NA	NA	CASSLLGGISNQPQHF	TGTGCCAGCAGCTTATTGGGGGGCATCAGCAATCAGCCCCAGCATTTT
TRBV15	TRBJ2-5	NA	many	CATSRGGPEETQYF	TGTGCCACCAGCAGAGGGGGGCCGGAAGAGACCCAGTACTTC
TRBV12-3/TRBV12-4	TRBJ2-1	TRBD2	many	CASSLFAGEVNEQFF	TGTGCCAGCAGTTTATTCGCGGGAGAGGTAAATGAGCAGTTCTTC
TRBV5-6	TRBJ2-2	TRBD2	few	CASSPGVAGGHTGELFF	TGTGCCAGCAGCCCCGGGGTAGCGGGAGGTCATACCGGGGAGCTGTTTTTT
TRBV2	TRBJ2-7	NA	few	CASSEALRGQQQYF	TGTGCCAGCAGTGAAGCGCTAAGAGGACAGCAGCAGTACTTC
TRBV6-5	TRBJ1-2	NA	few	CASSYSSGRNYGYTF	TGTGCCAGCAGTTACTCGAGTGGCAGAAACTATGGCTACACCTTC
TRBV3-1	TRBJ2-7	NA	NA	CASSQDQTSYEQYF	TGTGCCAGCAGCCAAGATCAAACCTCCTACGAGCAGTACTTC
TRBV6-6	TRBJ2-1	TRBD2	few	CASSYSQAGASYNEQFF	TGTGCCAGCAGTTACTCGCAAGCGGGAGCTTCCTACAATGAGCAGTTCTTC
TRBV5-1	TRBJ1-4	TRBD1	NA	CASSTGQGTTNEKLFF	TGCGCCAGCAGCACGGGACAGGGCACAACTAATGAAAAACTGTTTTTT
TRBV7-9	TRBJ1-2	TRBD1	NA	CASSRDRGPYGYTF	TGTGCCAGCAGCCGGGACAGGGGGCCCTATGGCTACACCTTC
TRBV11-2	TRBJ2-1	TRBD2	NA	CASSSRTSGSRDEQFF	TGTGCCAGCAGCTCAAGGACTAGCGGGAGTCGCGATGAGCAGTTCTTC
TRBV3-1	TRBJ2-3	NA	NA	CASSQGLGFGTDTQYF	TGTGCCAGCAGCCAGGGACTGGGGTTCGGCACAGATACGCAGTATTTT
TRBV18	TRBJ2-1	NA	few	CASSQRTGQYNEQFF	TGTGCCAGCTCACAACGGACTGGCCAGTACAATGAGCAGTTCTTC
TRBV10-1	TRBJ1-1	TRBD1	NA	CASRATGGTEAFF	TGCGCCAGCAGAGCCACAGGGGGCACTGAAGCTTTCTTT
TRBV9	TRBJ2-5	NA	NA	CASSVAPSGDETQYF	TGTGCCAGCAGCGTAGCCCCGAGTGGGGACGAGACCCAGTACTTC
TRBV13	TRBJ1-1	NA	many	CASSEQQRLNTEAFF	TGTGCCAGCAGCGAACAACAGCGCCTGAACACTGAAGCTTTCTTT
TRBV5-1	TRBJ2-1	TRBD2	NA	CASSTEGGSYNEQFF	TGCGCCAGCAGCACCGAGGGAGGGTCCTACAATGAGCAGTTCTTC
TRBV20-1	TRBJ2-2	TRBD1	few	CSALTGLDTGELFF	TGCAGTGCCCTGACAGGGTTAGACACCGGGGAGCTGTTTTTT
TRBV7-3	TRBJ2-7	NA	few	CASSLEGGRLYEQYF	TGTGCCAGCAGCTTAGAGGGCGGTAGACTCTACGAGCAGTACTTC
TRBV7-2	TRBJ2-7	NA	few	CASSSAVIRASYEQYF	TGTGCCAGCAGCAGCGCCGTAATCAGGGCATCCTACGAGCAGTACTTC
TRBV30	TRBJ2-1	NA	NA	CAWSALREQFF	TGTGCCTGGAGTGCACTACGTGAGCAGTTCTTC
TRBV9	TRBJ2-3	NA	NA	CASSVEGRTDTQYF	TGTGCCAGCAGCGTAGAGGGCCGCACAGATACGCAGTATTTT
TRBV3-1	TRBJ2-7	NA	many	CASSLFPGLTNEQYF	TGTGCCAGCAGTCTTTTCCCGGGACTCACAAACGAGCAGTACTTC
TRBV12-3/TRBV12-4	TRBJ2-7	NA	NA	CASSLLDVYEQYF	TGTGCCAGCAGTTTATTGGACGTATACGAGCAGTACTTC